The TCR beta chain described here comes from a study of T cell responses to AZD1222 COVID-19 vaccine. General study findings and limits: Repertoire sampling occurred only after the peak T cell response.

Generated by immunoSEQ multiplex PCR, the TCRdb table keeps only in-frame clones and is missing some. The sample has some 90,000 clones; 87% are singletons. The table lists this clone with a count of one. What it recognizes is unknown. This CDR3 is 13 amino acids long. The germline V and J ends were trimmed by 10 bases and 4 bases, with 14 bases remaining between them. Germline loops: CDR1 ENHRY, CDR2 SYGVKD. The gene calls are TRBV10-3 and TRBJ1-5; D gene ambiguous. Source: peripheral blood, taken on day 0 of AZD1222 vaccination. This clonotype originated in an adult in good health. The CDR3 sequence: CATVSDWNQPQHF. In DNA form, the CDR3 reads TGTGCCACCGTTAGCGACTGGAATCAGCCCCAGCATTTT.